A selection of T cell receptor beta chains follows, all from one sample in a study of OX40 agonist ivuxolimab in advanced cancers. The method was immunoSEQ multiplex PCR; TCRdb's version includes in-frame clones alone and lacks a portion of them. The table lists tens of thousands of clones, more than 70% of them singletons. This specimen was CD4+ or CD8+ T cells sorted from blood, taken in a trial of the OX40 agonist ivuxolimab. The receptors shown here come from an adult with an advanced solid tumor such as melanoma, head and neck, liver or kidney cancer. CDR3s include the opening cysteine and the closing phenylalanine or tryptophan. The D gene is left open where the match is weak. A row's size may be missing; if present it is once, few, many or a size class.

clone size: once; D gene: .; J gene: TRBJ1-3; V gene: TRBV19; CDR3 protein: CASSRDWTNPGNTIYF; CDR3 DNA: TGTGCCAGTAGTAGGGATTGGACGAACCCGGGAAACACCATATATTTT
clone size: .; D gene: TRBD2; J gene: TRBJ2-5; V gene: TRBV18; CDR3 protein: CASSPPSGEETQYF; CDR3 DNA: TGTGCCAGCTCACCACCCAGCGGGGAAGAGACCCAGTACTTC
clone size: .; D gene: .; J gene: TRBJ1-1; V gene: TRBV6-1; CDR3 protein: CASSENPLNTEAFF; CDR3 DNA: TGTGCCAGCAGTGAAAATCCGTTGAACACTGAAGCTTTCTTT
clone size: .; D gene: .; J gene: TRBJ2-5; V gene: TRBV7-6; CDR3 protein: CASSPEAWPTTYRTQYF; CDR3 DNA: TGTGCCAGCAGCCCTGAGGCGTGGCCCACGACTTATAGGACCCAGTACTTC
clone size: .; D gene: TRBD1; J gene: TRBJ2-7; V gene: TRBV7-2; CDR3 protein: CASSLASGQRMQYF; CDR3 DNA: TGTGCCAGCAGCTTAGCTTCGGGACAGAGAATGCAGTACTTC
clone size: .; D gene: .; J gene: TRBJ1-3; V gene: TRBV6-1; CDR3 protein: CASIEGAGGLGNTIYF; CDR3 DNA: TGTGCCAGCATTGAAGGGGCAGGTGGTCTGGGAAACACCATATATTTT
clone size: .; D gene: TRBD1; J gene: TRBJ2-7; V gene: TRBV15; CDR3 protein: CATSSGTGTYEQYF; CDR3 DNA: TGTGCCACCAGCTCTGGGACAGGGACCTACGAGCAGTACTTC
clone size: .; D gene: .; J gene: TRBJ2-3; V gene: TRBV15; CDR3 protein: CATSLGGLSTDTQYF; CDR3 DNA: TGTGCCACCAGCCTCGGGGGGCTCAGCACAGATACGCAGTATTTT
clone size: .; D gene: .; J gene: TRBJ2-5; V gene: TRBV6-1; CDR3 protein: CASSEQRGQETQYF; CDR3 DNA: TGTGCCAGCAGTGAACAAAGGGGGCAAGAGACCCAGTACTTC
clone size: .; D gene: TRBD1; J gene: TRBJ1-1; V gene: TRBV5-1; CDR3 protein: CASSLERTGRTEAFF; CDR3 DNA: TGCGCCAGCAGCTTGGAAAGGACAGGACGCACTGAAGCTTTCTTT
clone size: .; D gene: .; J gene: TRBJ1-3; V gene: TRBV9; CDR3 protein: CASSVDAGEYGNTIYF; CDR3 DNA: TGTGCCAGCAGCGTAGATGCAGGGGAATATGGAAACACCATATATTTT
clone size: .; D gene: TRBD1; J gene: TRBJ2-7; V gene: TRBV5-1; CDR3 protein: CASSSKTGDSSYEQYF; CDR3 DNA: TGCGCCAGCAGCTCGAAGACAGGGGACAGCTCCTACGAGCAGTACTTC
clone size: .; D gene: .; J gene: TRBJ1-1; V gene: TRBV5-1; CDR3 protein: CASSFQGLRGTEAFF; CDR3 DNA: TGCGCCAGCAGCTTCCAGGGTCTCCGAGGGACTGAAGCTTTCTTT
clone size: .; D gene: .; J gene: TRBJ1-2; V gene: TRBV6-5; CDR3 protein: CASSNSGGDYGYTF; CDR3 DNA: TGTGCCAGCAGCAACTCTGGGGGAGACTATGGCTACACCTTC
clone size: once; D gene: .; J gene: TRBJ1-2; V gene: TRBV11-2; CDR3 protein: CASSSTEYGYTF; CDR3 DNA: TGTGCCAGCAGCTCCACAGAGTATGGCTACACCTTC
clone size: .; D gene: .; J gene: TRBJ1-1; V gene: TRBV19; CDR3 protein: CASSIAWRGGTEAFF; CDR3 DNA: TGTGCCAGTAGTATTGCTTGGCGGGGGGGCACTGAAGCTTTCTTT
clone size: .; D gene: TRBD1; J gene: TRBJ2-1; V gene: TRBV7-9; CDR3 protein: CASSGKGAFNEQFF; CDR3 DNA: TGTGCCAGCAGCGGGAAGGGGGCCTTCAATGAGCAGTTCTTC
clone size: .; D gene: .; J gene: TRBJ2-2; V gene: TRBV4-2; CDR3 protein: CASSPGASNTGELFF; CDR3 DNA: TGTGCCAGCAGCCCCGGGGCGTCGAACACCGGGGAGCTGTTTTTT
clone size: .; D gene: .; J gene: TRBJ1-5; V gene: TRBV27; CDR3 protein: CASSDSLSNQPQHF; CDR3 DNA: TGTGCCAGTTCGGACTCTTTGAGCAATCAGCCCCAGCATTTT
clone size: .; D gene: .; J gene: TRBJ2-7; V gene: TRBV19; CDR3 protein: CASTKGSSYEQYF; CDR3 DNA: TGTGCCAGTACGAAGGGCAGCTCCTACGAGCAGTACTTC
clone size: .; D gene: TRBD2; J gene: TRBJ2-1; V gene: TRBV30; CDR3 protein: CAWKERGGLASEQFF; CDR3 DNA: TGTGCCTGGAAAGAGCGGGGGGGCTTAGCAAGTGAGCAGTTCTTC
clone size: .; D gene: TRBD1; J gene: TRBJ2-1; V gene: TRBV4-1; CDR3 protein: CASSQDATGGSWNEQFF; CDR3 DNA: TGCGCCAGCAGCCAAGATGCAACAGGGGGCTCCTGGAATGAGCAGTTCTTC
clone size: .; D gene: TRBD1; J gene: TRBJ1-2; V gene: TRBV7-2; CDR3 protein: CASSLRDSLLTHGYTF; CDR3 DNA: TGTGCCAGCAGCTTGCGGGACAGCCTTTTAACGCATGGCTACACCTTC
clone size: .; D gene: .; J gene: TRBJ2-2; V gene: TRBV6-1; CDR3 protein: CASRKDRGSTGELFF; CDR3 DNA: TGTGCCAGCAGAAAGGATCGGGGGAGCACCGGGGAGCTGTTTTTT
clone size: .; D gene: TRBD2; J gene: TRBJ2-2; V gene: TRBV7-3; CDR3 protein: CASSPSGFNTGELFF; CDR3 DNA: TGTGCCAGCAGCCCTAGCGGATTTAACACCGGGGAGCTGTTTTTT
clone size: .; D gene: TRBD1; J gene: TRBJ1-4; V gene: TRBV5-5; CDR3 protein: CASSSGTGGRSEKLFF; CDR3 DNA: TGTGCCAGCAGCTCGGGGACAGGGGGCCGGAGTGAAAAACTGTTTTTT
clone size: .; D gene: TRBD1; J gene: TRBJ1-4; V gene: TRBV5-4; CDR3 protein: CASSWTGANEKLFF; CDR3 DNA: TGTGCCAGCAGCTGGACAGGGGCTAATGAAAAACTGTTTTTT
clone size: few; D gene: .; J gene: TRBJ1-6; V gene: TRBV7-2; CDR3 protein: CASSSTLNSPLHF; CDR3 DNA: TGTGCCAGCAGCTCCACCTTGAATTCACCCCTCCACTTT
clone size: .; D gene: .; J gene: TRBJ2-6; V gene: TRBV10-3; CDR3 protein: CATEGANVLTF; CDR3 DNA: TGTGCCACCGAAGGGGCCAACGTCCTGACTTTC
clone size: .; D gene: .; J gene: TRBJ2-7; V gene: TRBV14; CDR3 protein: CASSPGTFPYEQYF; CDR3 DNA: TGTGCCAGCAGCCCCGGGACCTTCCCCTACGAGCAGTACTTC
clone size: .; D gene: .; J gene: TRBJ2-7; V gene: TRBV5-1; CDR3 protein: CASSLGKGSEQYF; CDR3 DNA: TGCGCCAGCAGCTTGGGGAAGGGGAGCGAGCAGTACTTC
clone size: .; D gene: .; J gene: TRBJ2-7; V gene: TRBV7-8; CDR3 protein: CASSSFGTYSYEQYF; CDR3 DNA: TGTGCCAGCAGCTCATTTGGCACCTACTCCTACGAGCAGTACTTC
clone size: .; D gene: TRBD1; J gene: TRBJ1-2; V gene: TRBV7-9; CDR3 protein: CASSFTGTGGSGYTF; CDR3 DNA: TGTGCCAGCAGCTTTACCGGGACAGGGGGTAGTGGCTACACCTTC
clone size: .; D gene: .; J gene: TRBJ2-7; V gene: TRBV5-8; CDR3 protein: CASSFYYEQYF; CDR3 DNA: TGTGCCAGCAGCTTTTACTACGAGCAGTACTTC
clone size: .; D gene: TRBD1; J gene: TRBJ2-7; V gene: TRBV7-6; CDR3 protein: CASSFSRDRQTNEQYF; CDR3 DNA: TGTGCCAGCAGCTTTAGTAGGGACAGGCAAACGAACGAGCAGTACTTC
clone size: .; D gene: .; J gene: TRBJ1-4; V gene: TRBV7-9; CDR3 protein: CASVTGTPGGKLFF; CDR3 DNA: TGTGCCAGCGTCACCGGGACACCGGGGGGAAAACTGTTTTTT
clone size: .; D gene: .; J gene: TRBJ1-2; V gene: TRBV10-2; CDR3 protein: CASSKEGNYGYTF; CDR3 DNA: TGCGCCAGCAGTAAGGAGGGTAACTATGGCTACACCTTC